This T cell receptor (beta chain) is from a study of cytomegalovirus exposure and HLA in healthy donors. General study points: Other equally common chains were less clonally expanded than HLA-associated TCR beta chains, a later analysis showed. Later analysis reportedly placed an Asian-associated ancestry cluster below the approximately 730-donor mean in N-insertions.

There are a few counts of this clone. Its antigen is undetermined. CDR1 and CDR2 (germline): SGDLS, YYNGEE. The V end lost 0 bases, the J end lost 0 bases, and 6 bases lay between the germline ends. This CDR3 contains 14 residues. This PCR relied on a set of 60 Vbeta primers and 13 Jbeta primers. Repertoires were generated with immunoSEQ multiplex PCR, while TCRdb's copy carries only in-frame clones and drops some. There are approximately 140,000 clones in the sample; 78% occur only once, and over 2.5% lies in the top ten. This receptor was identified in a male donor in good health and CMV-seronegative. The V and J genes are TRBV9 and TRBJ1-1; no definite D call. Sequences were obtained from PBMCs. The CDR3, as DNA: TGTGCCAGCAGCGTAGGCAACATGAACACTGAAGCTTTCTTT. Its translation is CASSVGNMNTEAFF.